A selection of T cell receptor beta chains follows, all from one sample in a study of low-dose radiotherapy and immunotherapy resistance in tumors. TCRdb processed the reads anew with MiXCR; each CDR3 protein has one entry. This repertoire shows roughly 95,000 distinct CDR3 sequences, 20% to 25% found once; its top ten account for around 13%. The sequencing here drew on PBMCs, taken after low-dose radiotherapy plus immunotherapy. These TCRs come from a female donor with ovarian cancer. CDR3s include the opening cysteine and the closing phenylalanine or tryptophan. D genes are given only for firm matches. Size values are once, few and many counts, or a class for expanded clones, and some rows have none.

V	size	J	D	CDR3	DNA
TRBV28	many	TRBJ1-5	TRBD1	CASSFRGQGNQPQHF	TGTGCCAGCAGTTTCAGGGGGCAGGGCAATCAGCCCCAGCATTTT
TRBV5-1	many	TRBJ2-1	.	CASSLEGRDSYNEQFF	TGCGCCAGCAGCTTGGAGGGGCGGGACTCCTACAATGAGCAGTTCTTC
TRBV5-6	.	TRBJ2-7	.	CASSLEMGGRTHREQYF	TGTGCCAGCAGCTTGGAAATGGGGGGGCGAACCCACCGCGAGCAGTACTTC
TRBV5-1	.	TRBJ2-3	TRBD2	CASSLETSGTDTQYF	TGCGCCAGCAGCTTGGAGACTAGCGGCACAGATACGCAGTATTTT
TRBV6-2/TRBV6-3	many	TRBJ1-1	TRBD1	CASSELSLTGAPEAFF	TGTGCCAGCAGTGAACTGAGTCTAACAGGGGCCCCCGAAGCTTTCTTT
TRBV6-6	many	TRBJ1-6	TRBD1	CASSYRQGSSPLHF	TGTGCCAGCAGTTACCGACAGGGCAGTTCACCCCTCCACTTT
TRBV24-1	many	TRBJ2-1	.	CATSDPDSGISYNEQFF	TGTGCCACCAGTGACCCCGATAGCGGAATCTCCTACAATGAGCAGTTCTTC
TRBV2	many	TRBJ1-1	.	CASSDNRNTEAFF	TGTGCCAGCAGTGACAACAGAAACACTGAAGCTTTCTTT
TRBV4-2	many	TRBJ2-3	.	CASSRSRVAGWSDTQYF	TGTGCCAGCAGCCGGTCCCGGGTCGCGGGTTGGTCAGATACGCAGTATTTT
TRBV19	many	TRBJ2-2	TRBD2	CASSVSGTSGSWGIGELFF	TGTGCCAGTAGTGTATCCGGGACTAGCGGGAGTTGGGGTATCGGGGAGCTGTTTTTT
TRBV6-1	many	TRBJ1-3	.	CASSLRHSSGNTIYF	TGTGCCAGCAGTCTGCGGCATTCCTCTGGAAACACCATATATTTT
TRBV14	.	TRBJ1-6	.	CASSHSRGFSPLQF	TGTGCCAGCAGCCATTCCAGGGGCTTTTCACCCCTCCAGTTT
TRBV29-1	many	TRBJ1-3	.	CSVEGTGGDTIYF	TGCAGCGTTGAAGGGACCGGGGGAGACACCATATATTTT